The 6 T cell receptor beta chains reported below all come from one sample, sequenced in a study of T cells in Graves' hyperthyroidism and ophthalmopathy. Regions amplified from RNA transcripts were the TCR beta CDR3 regions. Researchers ran a first-round RT-PCR on the TCR CDR3 using the HTBI primer set. TCRdb reprocessed the multiplex PCR reads with MiXCR, giving one entry per CDR3 protein. The sample includes some 350,000 distinct CDR3 sequences, about 13% seen only once; the top ten take roughly 35%. Sequenced material: blood. Every receptor here comes from a woman aged 40 to 50 with Graves' ophthalmopathy.

In its sample, this clonotype was seen many times. The chain has TRBV25-1 and TRBJ1-1, with unresolved D. V lost 3 bases, J lost 12 bases, and 14 bases lay in between. Germline CDR1 reads MGHDK; CDR2 reads SYGVNS. The CDR3 loop spans 12 amino acids. The CDR3 spells CASSESALPSFF. The CDR3 nucleotides are TGTGCCAGCAGTGAGTCAGCCTTGCCCTCTTTCTTT.

This clonotype was counted ten times or more. The gene calls are TRBV11-1 and TRBJ2-4; 9 nucleotides agree with TRBD2. With 2 bases clipped from V and 5 bases from J, the junction kept 7 bases outside the gene matches. The CDR3 is 16 amino acids. CDR1 SGHAT and CDR2 FQDESV come from the germline V gene (reference sequence). The CDR3 bases are TGTGCCAGCAGCTTATGGCCTAGCGGGGACGAAAACATTCAGTACTTC. Its protein is CASSLWPSGDENIQYF.

This clonotype has a handful of counts. The chain employs TRBV4-1 and TRBJ1-5; 8 positions agree with TRBD1. The CDR3 totals 15 residues. CDR1 and CDR2 (germline): MGHRA, YSYEKL. V was pared by 0 bases and J by 7 bases, with 5 bases of the junction left unmatched. The CDR3 coding sequence is TGCGCCAGCAGCCAAGATCCAGGGGGCGAACAGCCCCAGCATTTT. Amino acid sequence: CASSQDPGGEQPQHF.

This sequence joins TRBV6-1 and TRBJ1-6, with 7 bases lining up with TRBD1. The J segment lost 0 bases and the V segment lost 6 bases, leaving 11 bases of the junction unmatched. Germline CDR1 is MNHNS and CDR2 is SASEGT. The CDR3 consists of 18 residues. The CDR3 region is CASRDMGQTSSYNSPLHF. CDR3 coding DNA: TGTGCCAGCAGAGACATGGGACAGACGAGCTCCTATAATTCACCCCTCCACTTT.

This clonotype was detected ten times or more. A much bigger clone sits one base away, suggesting this may be a read error. This chain uses TRBV28 with TRBJ2-7; no clear D gene. This CDR3 has 15 amino acids. The V gene's germline CDR1 is MDHEN and CDR2 SYDVKM. The CDR3 nucleotides read TGTGTCAGCAGCCTTGGACGGACGGAGACCTACGAGCAGTACTTC. It translates to CVSSLGRTETYEQYF.

In its sample, this clonotype was seen many times. This sequence joins TRBV6-1 and TRBJ1-2; D gene uncertain. This CDR3 spans 13 amino acids. CDR1 and CDR2 from the germline V gene are MNHNS and SASEGT. V was pared by 3 bases and J by 10 bases, with 15 bases between. The CDR3 spells CASSDNPSRAYTF. The CDR3, as DNA: TGTGCCAGCAGTGATAACCCGTCTCGGGCCTACACCTTC.